This passage covers 18 T cell receptor beta chains from one sample sequenced in a study of OX40 agonist ivuxolimab in advanced cancers. The library was built by means of the immunoSEQ multiplex PCR assay. TCRdb took this table from immuneACCESS and kept in-frame rearrangements with V and J called. Such tables lack part of the clones; where checked against another copy, unresolved V genes explain under half of the gap, and the rest is unexplained. Recorded for this sample are about 56,000 clones; about 85% of them occurred a single time. The top ten clonotypes cover about 4.3% of the sample. Here the sequenced sample was CD4+ or CD8+ T cells sorted from blood, taken in a trial of the OX40 agonist ivuxolimab. These receptors were collected from an adult with an advanced solid tumor such as melanoma, head and neck, liver or kidney cancer.

The rearrangement uses TRBV2 and TRBJ2-1; D possibly corresponds to TRBD2 (5 bases). This CDR3 has 13 amino acids. Trimming removed 7 bases at V and 5 bases at J, with 12 bases between. Per germline, CDR1 SNHLY and CDR2 FYNNEI. Here the CDR3 reads CASTWEQNNEQFF. In nucleotides, the CDR3 is TGTGCCAGCACCTGGGAGCAGAACAATGAGCAGTTCTTC.

In this sample, this clone turned up a few times. The genes are TRBV2 and TRBJ1-5; D is possibly TRBD1 (6 bases). The CDR3 totals 15 residues. Germline loops: CDR1 SNHLY, CDR2 FYNNEI. The V and J ends lost 4 bases and 7 bases respectively, with 17 bases between them. Written as DNA, the CDR3 is TGTGCCAGCAGTGTGCTGGGGGGCAGTCGACAGCCCCAGCATTTT. Translating it yields CASSVLGGSRQPQHF.

This chain connects TRBV30 to TRBJ2-2; D gene unclear. Trimming left V 2 bases short and J 5 bases short, with 12 bases between. CDR1 and CDR2 from the germline V gene are GTSNPN and SVGIG (reference sequence). The CDR3 covers 14 residues. The CDR3 coding sequence is TGTGCCTGGAGTAGGATGGGGTTAACCGGGGAGCTGTTTTTT. This gives the protein CAWSRMGLTGELFF.

The chain carries TRBV5-4 and TRBJ1-1; possibly TRBD1 for D (6 bases). V was clipped by 2 bases and J by 4 bases, with 18 bases between them. Germline assignment: CDR1 SGHNT and CDR2 YYREEE (reference sequence). This CDR3 is built from 16 residues. As DNA, the CDR3 is TGTGCCAGCAGCTTTGGGAACAGGGAGGTGGGCACTGAAGCTTTCTTT. This gives the protein CASSFGNREVGTEAFF.

The rearrangement joins TRBV28 to TRBJ1-1, with D possibly matching TRBD1 (6 bases). The CDR3 runs 11 residues. V lost 8 bases and J 5 bases, leaving 9 bases between the germline ends. Germline CDR1 reads MDHEN; CDR2 reads SYDVKM. The CDR3 loop is CASHRGTEAFF. The CDR3 coding sequence is TGTGCCAGCCATAGGGGGACTGAAGCTTTCTTT.

V and J are TRBV19 and TRBJ2-2, with 12 bases that match TRBD1. The CDR3 length is 16 residues. After removal of 5 bases from V and 4 bases from J, the junction contained 5 bases not matched to a gene. Germline assignment: CDR1 LNHDA and CDR2 SQIVND (reference sequence). The CDR3 region is CASSSGQGAGTGELFF. For the CDR3, the DNA is TGTGCCAGTAGTTCGGGACAGGGGGCTGGCACCGGGGAGCTGTTTTTT.

V and J are TRBV29-1 and TRBJ2-7; maybe TRBD1 (6 bases). With 3 bases removed from V and 5 bases from J, the gap between germline ends came to 11 bases. CDR3 size: 12 residues. Germline-derived CDR1 and CDR2 are SQVTM and ANQGSEA. CDR3 protein: CSVEARGNEQYF. CDR3 nucleotide sequence: TGCAGCGTTGAGGCCAGGGGCAACGAGCAGTACTTC.

The chain links TRBV5-8 to TRBJ2-1; 7 nucleotides align to TRBD2. The CDR3 totals 12 residues. Germline trimming cut 3 bases from V and 9 bases from J; bases unmatched to any gene: 3. The germline gives CDR1 SGHTS, CDR2 YDEGEE. CDR3 residues: CASSWSGAEQFF. In DNA form, the CDR3 reads TGTGCCAGCAGCTGGAGCGGGGCTGAGCAGTTCTTC.

This sequence joins TRBV7-2 and TRBJ2-1; D is tentatively TRBD1 or TRBD2 (5 bases each). The ends were cut back, 5 bases at V and 6 bases at J, with 8 bases in the middle. CDR3 length: 12 amino acids. In germline, CDR1 is SGHTA, CDR2 FQGNSA. CDR3 nucleotide sequence: TGTGCCAGCAGCACGAGGGGCAATGAGCAGTTCTTC. This codes for CASSTRGNEQFF.

This clone was observed once. The rearrangement uses TRBV10-1 and TRBJ2-7; 8 positions agree with TRBD2. The V gene end was trimmed by 3 bases and the J gene end by 9 bases; junction bases not matched to a gene: 10. CDR3 length: 14 amino acids. Germline V gene lookup returns CDR1 WNHNN and CDR2 SYGVQD (reference sequence). CDR3 nucleotides: TGCGCCAGCAGTGACGGGCTAGCGGGTAGGAGGCAGTACTTC. It translates to CASSDGLAGRRQYF.

CDR3 in amino acids: CASSIEGRVSYNEQFF. The DNA of the CDR3 is TGTGCCAGTAGTATCGAGGGAAGGGTCTCCTACAATGAGCAGTTCTTC. The J gene is TRBJ2-1, the V gene TRBV19; the D gene is possibly TRBD2 (5 bases). Trimming pared 3 bases from V and 0 bases from J, leaving 12 bases between. Germline V gene lookup returns CDR1 LNHDA and CDR2 SQIVND (reference sequence). The CDR3 totals 16 residues. Based on the CDR3 plus reference TRBV19 and TRBJ2-1, the full variable domain is DGGITQSPKYLFRKEGQNVTLSCEQNLNHDAMYWYRQDPGQGLRLIYYSQIVNDFQKGDIAEGYSVSREKKESFPLTVTSAQKNPTAFYLCASSIEGRVSYNEQFFGPGTRLTVL.

This clone has just a few counts. This chain connects TRBV7-8 to TRBJ2-7; the D gene is possibly TRBD2 (7 bases). This CDR3 spans 14 amino acids. Germline-derived CDR1 and CDR2 are SGHVS and FQNEAQ. V was cut by 2 bases and J by 1 base, with 9 bases left in between. DNA of the CDR3: TGTGCCAGCAGCTTAAGGGGGGGTTCCTACGAGCAGTACTTC. As protein: CASSLRGGSYEQYF.

The sample holds a few counts of this clone. The chain is built from TRBV5-5 and TRBJ2-5; D possibly uses TRBD1 or TRBD2 (5 bases each). CDR1 and CDR2 (germline): SGHKS, YYEKEE (reference sequence). The ends were cut back, 0 bases at V and 4 bases at J, with 10 bases in the middle. This CDR3 spans 14 amino acids. The CDR3, as DNA: TGTGCCAGCAGCTTGGAGCGGACACGAGAGACCCAGTACTTC. It is translated as CASSLERTRETQYF.

The rearrangement joins TRBV9 to TRBJ2-5, with TRBD2 as a possible D gene (6 bases). V dropped 4 bases and J dropped 0 bases, with 13 bases sitting between them. The CDR3 is 15 residues long. The germline CDR1 and CDR2 sequences are SGDLS and YYNGEE. CDR3 loop: CASSKNIADQETQYF. CDR3 in DNA: TGTGCCAGCAGCAAGAATATAGCGGACCAAGAGACCCAGTACTTC. The complete variable domain, with remaining parts taken from reference TRBV9 and TRBJ2-5, reads DSGVTQTPKHLITATGQRVTLRCSPRSGDLSVYWYQQSLDQGLQFLIQYYNGEERAKGNILERFSAQQFPDLHSELNLSSLELGDSALYFCASSKNIADQETQYFGPGTRLLVL.

The chain combines TRBV6-1 with TRBJ2-6; D might be TRBD2 (5 bases). V dropped 3 bases and J dropped 2 bases, with 5 bases sitting between them. The CDR3 runs to 14 residues. Germline lookup yields CDR1 MNHNS and CDR2 SASEGT. CDR3 in DNA: TGTGCCAGCAGTGACGGGGCTGGGGCCAACGTCCTGACTTTC. Encoded protein: CASSDGAGANVLTF.

The chain is built from TRBV28 and TRBJ2-5; a weak D match, TRBD2 (7 bases). The CDR3 spans 14 residues. The germline gives CDR1 MDHEN, CDR2 SYDVKM. V was pared by 3 bases and J by 5 bases, with 13 bases between. As DNA, the CDR3 is TGTGCCAGCAGTTTCCGGGGGGCTGGGGAGACCCAGTACTTC. Amino acids: CASSFRGAGETQYF.

The gene calls are TRBV5-8 and TRBJ2-3; no clear D. CDR3 length equals 12 residues. Germline assignment: CDR1 SGHTS and CDR2 YDEGEE. The germline V and J ends were trimmed by 6 bases and 5 bases, with 10 bases remaining between them. CDR3 amino acids: CASNPRIDTQYF. CDR3 sequence (DNA): TGTGCCAGCAACCCACGGATAGATACGCAGTATTTT.

This CDR3 is CAITGSGASEAFF. The CDR3, as DNA: TGTGCCATCACGGGGTCGGGCGCGTCTGAAGCTTTCTTT. The gene calls are TRBV10-3 and TRBJ1-1; D is unresolved. The CDR3 spans 13 residues. The V gene's germline CDR1 is ENHRY and CDR2 SYGVKD. The germline V and J ends were trimmed by 7 bases and 6 bases, with 15 bases remaining between them.